What follows describes a single T cell receptor (beta chain). Its antigen is unknown. The CDR3 runs to 16 residues. Germline V gives CDR1 SGHDT, CDR2 YYEEEE. CD45RO-CCR7+CD27+CD95- marked naive CD8+ T cells. This sample was included in a study of CXCR3-negative and CXCR3-positive naive CD8 T cells. Study as a whole: The study obtained 130 million to 150 million TRB reads, about 1.5 +/- 0.3 million per library. Points from the study as a whole: Naive cells used TRBV-TRBJ genes in much the same way whether CXCR3-negative or CXCR3-positive; memory cells did not. Against CXCR3-negative naive cells, CXCR3-positive naive cells showed more hydrophobic TRB CDR3s. Surface CD5 looked about the same in the naive subsets, so the authors worked out TCR strength from TRB CDR3 properties.

Libraries of TRB cDNA were made by 5' RACE and carried UMIs. Reprocessing the 5' RACE reads, TCRdb reports a single entry for every CDR3 protein and omits DNA. This sample's clone table lists some 7,600 distinct CDR3 sequences. This sequence originates from a human donor in good health. Some clones in this sample may be carry-over from other donors' samples. The sample consisted of naive CXCR3+ CD8+ T cells from blood. Subset indicated: CD45RO-CCR7+CD27+CD95- naive CD8+ T cells expressing CXCR3 (TNR3+). The J gene is TRBJ2-1, the V gene TRBV5-6; the TCRdb call, TRBD1, lacks DNA for checking. The CDR3 reads CASSVEIRGPLMGQFF.